This T cell receptor beta chain stems from a study of naive and memory T cell subsets. Per germline, CDR1 SGHTA and CDR2 FQGNSA. V lost 3 bases, J lost 2 bases, and 7 bases lay in between. The CDR3 is 13 residues long. Amplification of ligated cDNA took four PCR rounds with SP2 and nested alpha and beta constant primers. Reverse transcription of blood and skin TCR RNA was primed at alpha and beta constant regions. TCRdb re-called the UMI-ligation and nested PCR reads with MiXCR, one entry per CDR3 protein. Here the sample spans about 26,000 distinct CDR3 sequences, around 5% being singletons. In this sample, this clonotype turned up many times. An oligonucleotide containing a UMI was ligated to the 3' end of TCR cDNA. Reverse transcription used DNase-treated unsorted total RNA, aiming for about 1 to 1000 ng.

The TCR sequence derives from an adult in good health. The chain has TRBV7-2 and TRBJ1-2, with D possibly TRBD1 on 5 matching bases. The sequenced sample was blood. This CDR3 is CASSFDRNYGYTF. The DNA of the CDR3 is TGTGCCAGCAGCTTCGACAGAAACTATGGCTACACCTTC.